Given below is one T cell receptor beta chain in context. The data stem from a study of regulatory T cells in long-lasting Graves disease. Assembly of TCR beta libraries relied on iRepertoire HTBI primers together with Arm-PCR of CDR3 regions. TCRdb redid the calling of the multiplex PCR reads with MiXCR, one entry per CDR3 protein. The table includes 580,000 or so distinct CDR3 sequences, around 16% detected once. The germline CDR1 and CDR2 sequences are SGHRS and YFSETQ. This CDR3 has 13 amino acids. Trimming pared 3 bases from V and 7 bases from J, leaving 13 bases between. Noted time point: newly diagnosed GD, antithyroid drugs for less than 3 months. The TCR library was made from RNA that had been extracted from PBMCs in TRIzol. These same records also appear under a second study, on T cells in Graves' hyperthyroidism and ophthalmopathy.

The J gene is TRBJ2-5, the V gene TRBV5-1; TRBD2 might be the D (6 bases). The clonotype was recovered from a man younger than 35 with Graves disease. This specimen was peripheral blood mononuclear cells (PBMCs), taken at new diagnosis, from a patient treated with antithyroid drugs. The CDR3 reads CASSSGDGGTQYF. CDR3 in DNA: TGCGCCAGCAGCTCCGGAGACGGGGGGACCCAGTACTTC.